These T cell receptor beta chains were read from a single sample in a study of cytomegalovirus exposure and HLA in healthy donors. Sequencing was performed with immunoSEQ multiplex PCR; in TCRdb, only in-frame clones are kept and a portion is missing. The table includes over 200,000 clones, approximately 88% detected once. Sequenced: PBMCs. Receptor source: a woman in her 30s in good health and CMV-seropositive. Both conserved end residues are part of each CDR3. A D gene is named only where the DNA matches it firmly. Some rows mark clone size as missing; the rest say once, few, many or name a class of expanded clone.

abundance: NA; v_gene: TRBV5-1; j_gene: TRBJ2-2; d_gene: TRBD2; CDR3nt: TGCGCCAGCAGCTTGGCGACTAGCAGAAACACCGGGGAGCTGTTTTTT; CDR3aa: CASSLATSRNTGELFF
abundance: NA; v_gene: TRBV11-2; j_gene: TRBJ2-7; d_gene: TRBD1; CDR3nt: TGTGCCAGCAGTCTCGGACAGGGTGGGACCTACGAGCAGTACTTC; CDR3aa: CASSLGQGGTYEQYF
abundance: NA; v_gene: TRBV19; j_gene: TRBJ1-2; d_gene: NA; CDR3nt: TGTGCCAGTTTTACAGGGTTCCGAAACTATGGCTACACCTTC; CDR3aa: CASFTGFRNYGYTF
abundance: NA; v_gene: TRBV6-5; j_gene: TRBJ2-7; d_gene: NA; CDR3nt: TGTGCCAGCAGTTACCAGGGATGGGGTGAGTACTTC; CDR3aa: CASSYQGWGEYF
abundance: NA; v_gene: TRBV4-1; j_gene: TRBJ2-1; d_gene: NA; CDR3nt: TGCGCCAGCAGCCAAGATCCGGGAGTGGGTGAGCAGTTCTTC; CDR3aa: CASSQDPGVGEQFF
abundance: NA; v_gene: TRBV6-1; j_gene: TRBJ2-2; d_gene: NA; CDR3nt: TGTGCCAGCAGTGCCATCCTCATCACGAACACCGGGGAGCTGTTTTTT; CDR3aa: CASSAILITNTGELFF
abundance: NA; v_gene: TRBV27; j_gene: TRBJ2-7; d_gene: NA; CDR3nt: TGTGCCAGCAGTTTAAAAGCGGAGGAGACGTACGAGCAGTACTTC; CDR3aa: CASSLKAEETYEQYF
abundance: NA; v_gene: TRBV6-5; j_gene: TRBJ2-2; d_gene: NA; CDR3nt: TGTGCCAGCACTGGGCAGATATCCGGGGAGCTGTTTTTT; CDR3aa: CASTGQISGELFF
abundance: NA; v_gene: TRBV30; j_gene: TRBJ1-1; d_gene: NA; CDR3nt: TGTGCCTGGAGTGTACCAGGTGCGATCACTGAAGCTTTCTTT; CDR3aa: CAWSVPGAITEAFF
abundance: few; v_gene: TRBV11-3; j_gene: TRBJ1-1; d_gene: NA; CDR3nt: TGTGCCAGCAGCTTAGATCCCAAGAACACTGAAGCTTTCTTT; CDR3aa: CASSLDPKNTEAFF
abundance: NA; v_gene: TRBV7-6; j_gene: TRBJ2-3; d_gene: TRBD2; CDR3nt: TGTGCCAGCAGCCCGATGGGACTAGCGGCCACAGATACGCAGTATTTT; CDR3aa: CASSPMGLAATDTQYF
abundance: NA; v_gene: TRBV30; j_gene: TRBJ2-4; d_gene: NA; CDR3nt: TGTGCCTGGAGTGTGGCCCTTCTTGCCAAAAACATTCAGTACTTC; CDR3aa: CAWSVALLAKNIQYF
abundance: NA; v_gene: TRBV29-1; j_gene: TRBJ1-2; d_gene: NA; CDR3nt: TGCAGCGATGACATGTGGGACTATGGCTACACCTTC; CDR3aa: CSDDMWDYGYTF
abundance: NA; v_gene: TRBV19; j_gene: TRBJ1-2; d_gene: NA; CDR3nt: TGTGCCAGTAGCCCACCAGGCAGAATGGGTGGCTACACCTTC; CDR3aa: CASSPPGRMGGYTF